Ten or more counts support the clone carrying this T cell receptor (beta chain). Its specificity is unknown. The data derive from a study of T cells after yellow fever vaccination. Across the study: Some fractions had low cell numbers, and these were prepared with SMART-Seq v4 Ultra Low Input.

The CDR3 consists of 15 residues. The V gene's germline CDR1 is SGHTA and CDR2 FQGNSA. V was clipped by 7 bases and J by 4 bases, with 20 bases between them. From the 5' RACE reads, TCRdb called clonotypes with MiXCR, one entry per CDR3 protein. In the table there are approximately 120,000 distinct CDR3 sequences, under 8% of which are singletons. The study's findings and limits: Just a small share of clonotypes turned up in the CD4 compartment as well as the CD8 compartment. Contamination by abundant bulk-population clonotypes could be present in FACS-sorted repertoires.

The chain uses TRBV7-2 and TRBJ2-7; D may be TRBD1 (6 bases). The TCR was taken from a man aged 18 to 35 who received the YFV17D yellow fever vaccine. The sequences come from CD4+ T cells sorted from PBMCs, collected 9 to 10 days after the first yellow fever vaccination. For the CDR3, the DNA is TGTGCCAGCACACTCATCGTTAGAGGGGGTTACGAGCAGTACTTC. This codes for CASTLIVRGGYEQYF.